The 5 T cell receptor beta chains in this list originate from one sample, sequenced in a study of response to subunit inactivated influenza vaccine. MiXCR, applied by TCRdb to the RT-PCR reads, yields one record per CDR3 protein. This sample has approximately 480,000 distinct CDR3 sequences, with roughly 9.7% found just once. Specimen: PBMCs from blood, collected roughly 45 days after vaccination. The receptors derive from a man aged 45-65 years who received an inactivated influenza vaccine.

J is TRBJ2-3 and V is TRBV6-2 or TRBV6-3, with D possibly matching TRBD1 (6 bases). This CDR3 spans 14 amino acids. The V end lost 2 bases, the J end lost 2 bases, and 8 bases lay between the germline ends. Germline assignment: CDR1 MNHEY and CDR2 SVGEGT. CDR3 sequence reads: CASSYGGHTDTQYF. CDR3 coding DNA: TGTGCCAGCAGTTACGGGGGCCACACAGATACGCAGTATTTT.

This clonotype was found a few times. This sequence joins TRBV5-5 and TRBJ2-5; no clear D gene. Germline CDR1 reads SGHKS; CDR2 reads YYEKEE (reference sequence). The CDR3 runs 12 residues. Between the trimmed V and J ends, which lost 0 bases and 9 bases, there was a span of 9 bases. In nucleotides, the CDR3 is TGTGCCAGCAGCTTGGCCGAGGTGGCCCAGTACTTC. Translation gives CASSLAEVAQYF.

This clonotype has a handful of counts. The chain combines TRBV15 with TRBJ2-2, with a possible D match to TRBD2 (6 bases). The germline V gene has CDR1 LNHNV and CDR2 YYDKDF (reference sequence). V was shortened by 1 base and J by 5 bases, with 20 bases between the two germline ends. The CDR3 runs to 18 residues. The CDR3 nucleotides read TGTGCCACCAGCAGAGTGGGGGTGCGGGACCCCGTAACCGGGGAGCTGTTTTTT. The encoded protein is CATSRVGVRDPVTGELFF.

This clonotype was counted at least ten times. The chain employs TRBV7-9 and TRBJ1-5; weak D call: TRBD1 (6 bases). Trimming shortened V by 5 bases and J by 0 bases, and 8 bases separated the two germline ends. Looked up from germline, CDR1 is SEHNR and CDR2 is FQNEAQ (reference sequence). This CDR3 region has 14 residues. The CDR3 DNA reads TGTGCCAGCAGCCAGGACAGTAGCAATCAGCCCCAGCATTTT. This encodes CASSQDSSNQPQHF.

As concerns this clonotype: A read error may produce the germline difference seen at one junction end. CDR3 in amino acids: CCARDRGQIYNSPLHF. The CDR3 DNA follows: TGCTGTGCTAGAGATCGCGGACAGATTTATAATTCACCCCTCCACTTT. The chain has TRBV20-1 and TRBJ1-6; tentative D call: TRBD1 (6 bases). Germline values: CDR1 DFQATT, CDR2 SNEGSKA (reference sequence). The CDR3 totals 16 residues.